The rows below give T cell receptor beta chains drawn from one sample of a study of T cells in Graves' hyperthyroidism and ophthalmopathy. MiXCR was run by TCRdb on the multiplex PCR reads, yielding one entry per CDR3 protein. The sample includes about 360,000 distinct CDR3 sequences, 19% of them seen just once. The sample consisted of blood. Receptor source: a woman aged 18 to 35 with Graves' hyperthyroidism. The CDR3 runs from the conserved cysteine through the conserved F or W. Each record gives: CDR3 length, V gene, J gene, clone size, D gene, CDR3 DNA, CDR3 protein. A D gene is named only where the DNA matches it firmly. Clone size, where shown, is once, few, many, or a class for clones that have expanded.

15	TRBV7-8	TRBJ1-3	-	TRBD1	TGTGCCAGCAGCTCCTCGACAGGGGCGCCAAACACCATATATTTT	CASSSSTGAPNTIYF
13	TRBV20-1	TRBJ1-1	many	-	TGCAGTGGAAAGAACACCGGGCCTACTGAAGCTTTCTTT	CSGKNTGPTEAFF
15	TRBV12-3/TRBV12-4	TRBJ1-2	-	-	TGTGCCAGCAGTTATCGTACCTGGAATAACTATGGCTACACCTTC	CASSYRTWNNYGYTF
17	TRBV12-3/TRBV12-4	TRBJ1-2	many	-	TGTGCCAGCAGTCCCGTCGTTGGACCCCTTGCTAACTATGGCTACACCTTC	CASSPVVGPLANYGYTF
15	TRBV7-3	TRBJ1-1	many	-	TGTGCCAGCAGCTTATCCCGGGGTTTGGATGCTGAAGCTTTCTTT	CASSLSRGLDAEAFF
14	TRBV6-1	TRBJ2-7	many	TRBD2	TGTGCCAGCATGCTGACTAGCGAGACCTACGAGCAGTACTTC	CASMLTSETYEQYF
12	TRBV20-1	TRBJ2-5	many	-	TGCAGTGCCCTACGAGGGAGGGAGACCCAGTACTTC	CSALRGRETQYF
16	TRBV5-5	TRBJ2-7	many	-	TGTGCCAGCAGCTTGGACCGCCGGATCGAGACCTACGAGCAGTACTTC	CASSLDRRIETYEQYF
15	TRBV4-1	TRBJ2-7	many	TRBD2	TGCGCCAGCAGCCATATAGCGGGTAGCTCCTACGAGCAGTACTTC	CASSHIAGSSYEQYF
13	TRBV12-3/TRBV12-4	TRBJ2-5	many	-	TGTGCCAGCAGGCGGGCGTACCAAGAGACCCAGTACTTC	CASRRAYQETQYF
17	TRBV7-8	TRBJ2-2	many	-	TGTGCCAGCAGCTTACCAAGGATCAGGGTTATATCCGGGGAGCTGTTTTTT	CASSLPRIRVISGELFF
14	TRBV6-1	TRBJ2-7	many	TRBD1	TGTGCCAGCAGTGTAAGGACAGGGGAGTACGAGCAGTACTTC	CASSVRTGEYEQYF
14	TRBV7-2	TRBJ1-1	-	-	TGTGCCAGCAGCCCCGTATCGGTGAACACTGAAGCTTTCTTT	CASSPVSVNTEAFF
13	TRBV12-3/TRBV12-4	TRBJ2-2	many	-	TGTGCCAGCAGCCCAGGGGTTACCGGGGAGCTGTTTTTT	CASSPGVTGELFF
16	TRBV5-1	TRBJ1-1	many	TRBD1	TGCGCCAGCAGCTTGAGACAGGGGGCTTGGAACACTGAAGCTTTCTTT	CASSLRQGAWNTEAFF
13	TRBV20-1	TRBJ1-5	many	-	TGCAGTGCTAGAGGTTATAGCAATCAGCCCCAGCATTTT	CSARGYSNQPQHF
14	TRBV20-1	TRBJ2-7	many	TRBD2	TGCAGTGCCGGGGTTGGCGGGGGGCCCCACGAGCAGTACTTC	CSAGVGGGPHEQYF
15	TRBV12-3/TRBV12-4	TRBJ1-1	many	-	TGTGCCAGCAGTGGGGGGGACACCATGAACACTGAAGCTTTCTTT	CASSGGDTMNTEAFF
14	TRBV6-5	TRBJ1-5	many	-	TGTGCCACCAATCGGGACCCGAGGGGTCAGCCCCAGCATTTT	CATNRDPRGQPQHF
14	TRBV5-1	TRBJ1-1	many	-	TGCGCCAGCCAATCCGCCGCGAGGGACACTGAAGCTTTCTTT	CASQSAARDTEAFF
15	TRBV20-1	TRBJ1-5	many	-	TGCAGTGCTAGAGATCTCGGGTCTCTTGGACAGCCCCAGCATTTT	CSARDLGSLGQPQHF
14	TRBV5-1	TRBJ1-2	many	TRBD1	TGCGCCAGCAGCCTTACAGGGGTGAACTATGGCTACACCTTC	CASSLTGVNYGYTF
15	TRBV12-3/TRBV12-4	TRBJ2-2	many	TRBD2	TGTGCCAGCAGGGAAACTAGCGGGGGCACCGGGGAGCTGTTTTTT	CASRETSGGTGELFF
14	TRBV18	TRBJ1-3	many	TRBD1	TGTGCCAGCTCACCGGACAGGGCTGGAAACACCATATATTTT	CASSPDRAGNTIYF
12	TRBV19	TRBJ1-1	many	-	TGTGCCAGTAGACAGGGCGCCACTGAAGCTTTCTTT	CASRQGATEAFF
20	TRBV6-2/TRBV6-3	TRBJ1-6	many	-	TGTGCCAGCAGTTACAGCCCGCATAATGTACTGAGCTCCTATAATTCACCCCTCCACTTT	CASSYSPHNVLSSYNSPLHF
16	TRBV7-6	TRBJ2-5	many	-	TGTGCCAGCAGTCTACCTCAGGGTCTAGCAGGGGAGACCCAGTACTTC	CASSLPQGLAGETQYF
16	TRBV7-2	TRBJ2-7	many	TRBD2	TGTGCCAGCAGCCGACTGGCGGGGGGGCCATGGAACGAGCAGTACTTC	CASSRLAGGPWNEQYF
15	TRBV6-5	TRBJ2-7	many	TRBD1	TGTGCCAGCCCGCAGAAGACAGGGGGTTCCTACGAGCAGTACTTC	CASPQKTGGSYEQYF